One sample yielded the 28 T cell receptor beta chains listed below, sequenced in a study of T cells in narcolepsy. The data were produced by immunoSEQ multiplex PCR, yet TCRdb's version contains in-frame clones alone and is incomplete. The sample has tens of thousands of clones; around 80% are singletons. The sample was CD45RA- memory CD4+ T cells from PBMCs. These TCRs come from a human donor with narcolepsy.

The V call is TRBV7-6, the J call TRBJ1-1; D gene ambiguous. CDR3 length equals 13 residues. Germline-derived CDR1 and CDR2 are SGHVS and FNYEAQ. V dropped 5 bases and J dropped 2 bases, with 9 bases sitting between them. The CDR3 spells CASSPQENTEAFF. The CDR3 DNA sequence: TGTGCCAGCAGCCCGCAGGAAAACACTGAAGCTTTCTTT. The full variable domain, with the rest looked up from reference TRBV7-6 and TRBJ1-1, is GAGVSQSPRYKVTKRGQDVALRCDPISGHVSLYWYRQALGQGPEFLTYFNYEAQQDKSGLPNDRFSAERPEGSISTLTIQRTEQRDSAMYRCASSPQENTEAFFGQGTRLTVV.

This chain joins TRBV5-6 and TRBJ1-2; 9 nucleotides match TRBD1. This CDR3 contains 15 residues. Germline V gene sequence: CDR1 SGHDT, CDR2 YYEEEE. The trim removed 5 bases at V and 4 bases at J, leaving 9 bases unmatched. CDR3 nucleotide sequence: TGTGCCAGCAGGGAACCGGGACAGGGTGGCTATGGCTACACCTTC. This translates into CASREPGQGGYGYTF.

This sequence joins TRBV7-9 and TRBJ1-1; no clear D. Looked up from germline, CDR1 is SEHNR and CDR2 is FQNEAQ (reference sequence). The CDR3 is 14 amino acids. Trimming pared 0 bases from V and 5 bases from J, leaving 10 bases between. The CDR3 DNA reads as TGTGCCAGCAGCTTAGCAGGTGGTAGAACTGAAGCTTTCTTT. Protein product: CASSLAGGRTEAFF.

V and J are TRBV19 and TRBJ2-5; 10 bases map to TRBD1. Germline CDR1 is LNHDA and CDR2 is SQIVND (reference sequence). Unmatched junction bases numbered 15, after V lost 5 bases and J lost 6 bases. The length of the CDR3 is 17 residues. CDR3 bases: TGTGCCAGTAGTCTTGACGGACAGGGGGGGTTCCTGAAGACCCAGTACTTC. It yields the protein CASSLDGQGGFLKTQYF. The full variable domain, in which reference TRBV19 and TRBJ2-5 provide the parts outside the CDR3, is DGGITQSPKYLFRKEGQNVTLSCEQNLNHDAMYWYRQDPGQGLRLIYYSQIVNDFQKGDIAEGYSVSREKKESFPLTVTSAQKNPTAFYLCASSLDGQGGFLKTQYFGPGTRLLVL.

The J gene is TRBJ1-5, the V gene TRBV7-2; 7 bases align to TRBD1. Germline V CDR1 and CDR2: SGHTA, FQGNSA. This CDR3 has 14 residues. V lost 5 bases to trimming and J lost 5 bases; unmatched junction nucleotides: 6. This chain's CDR3 is CASSGGTAYQPQHF. The CDR3 nucleotides read TGTGCCAGCAGCGGGGGGACAGCCTATCAGCCCCAGCATTTT.

This chain connects TRBV10-1 to TRBJ2-2; 8 nucleotides line up with TRBD1. Germline CDR1 and CDR2: WNHNN and SYGVQD (reference sequence). V lost 7 bases and J lost 7; bases outside the gene matches: 5. The CDR3 consists of 13 residues. The CDR3 is CASTRGQGGELFF. CDR3 nucleotides: TGCGCCAGCACCAGGGGGCAGGGCGGGGAGCTGTTTTTT.

This chain joins TRBV6-5 and TRBJ1-6; weak D call: TRBD1 (6 bases). Per germline, CDR1 MNHEY and CDR2 SVGAGI. The ends were cut back, 5 bases at V and 10 bases at J, with 18 bases in the middle. This CDR3 contains 15 residues. The CDR3 DNA is TGTGCCAGCAGTGCGTCGGACAGTGAATGGTCACCCCTCCACTTT. Residues: CASSASDSEWSPLHF.

The CDR3 region is CATSIRQGPTGELFF. In nucleotides, the CDR3 is TGTGCCACCAGCATACGACAGGGCCCAACCGGGGAGCTGTTTTTT. This chain links TRBV15 with TRBJ2-2; TRBD1 matches 7 bases. The CDR3 loop spans 15 amino acids. Looked up from germline, CDR1 is LNHNV and CDR2 is YYDKDF (reference sequence). The trim removed 4 bases at V and 5 bases at J, leaving 7 bases unmatched.

The chain links TRBV7-2 to TRBJ1-2, with 7 bases identical to TRBD1. The CDR3 loop spans 15 amino acids. Germline-derived CDR1 and CDR2 are SGHTA and FQGNSA. The trim removed 5 bases at V and 3 bases at J, leaving 9 bases unmatched. CDR3 sequence: CASSQGQAKYYGYTF. The CDR3, as DNA: TGTGCCAGCAGCCAAGGACAGGCGAAGTACTATGGCTACACCTTC.

This rearrangement joins TRBV5-6 to TRBJ1-6, with TRBD1 matching 11 bases. The CDR3 extends over 14 amino acids. The V segment lost 5 bases and the J segment 8 bases; nucleotides outside the gene matches: 3. The V gene's germline CDR1 is SGHDT and CDR2 YYEEEE. The CDR3 nucleotides are TGTGCCAGCAGTCGGGACAGGGGGGATTCACCCCTCCACTTT. Protein: CASSRDRGDSPLHF.

DNA for the CDR3: TGTGCCAGCAGCAAGCGGACCGCCGGAAGCAATCAGCCCCAGCATTTT. Translation: CASSKRTAGSNQPQHF. The chain uses TRBV5-8 and TRBJ1-5; D is unresolved. Germline assignment: CDR1 SGHTS and CDR2 YDEGEE. The CDR3 length is 16 residues. V shed 4 bases and J shed 1 base, with 15 bases lying between them.

The V and J genes are TRBV27 and TRBJ2-1; D is possibly TRBD1 (8 bases). Trimming stripped 6 bases from V and 8 bases from J, with 32 bases between. This CDR3 is built from 19 residues. Germline V gives CDR1 MNHEY, CDR2 SMNVEV (reference sequence). The CDR3 sequence: CASSSRDRYRGGSMDEQFF. CDR3 sequence (DNA): TGTGCCAGCAGCTCCCGGGATAGATACAGGGGGGGGTCCATGGATGAGCAGTTCTTC.

The chain has TRBV18 and TRBJ1-3, with D possibly being TRBD1 (5 bases). Trimming stripped 2 bases from V and 3 bases from J, with 20 bases between. The CDR3 has 18 amino acids. Looked up from germline, CDR1 is KGHSH and CDR2 is LQKENI. The CDR3 loop is CASSPERQGAGFGNTIYF. The CDR3 DNA reads as TGTGCCAGCTCACCAGAGAGACAAGGGGCCGGGTTTGGAAACACCATATATTTT.

This chain uses TRBV7-6 with TRBJ1-4; 11 bases align to TRBD1. J gave up 3 bases and V 5 bases, and 5 bases lay outside the gene matches. Germline V gene sequence: CDR1 SGHVS, CDR2 FNYEAQ. The CDR3 is 16 residues long. CDR3 DNA: TGTGCCAGCAGCCCCGGGGGACAGGGGGCTAATGAAAAACTGTTTTTT. This codes for CASSPGGQGANEKLFF.

The chain uses TRBV5-1 and TRBJ2-2, with 7 bases fitting TRBD1. Germline values: CDR1 SGHRS, CDR2 YFSETQ. The CDR3 runs 16 residues. Germline trimming cut 3 bases from V and 5 bases from J; bases unmatched to any gene: 10. This chain's CDR3 is CASSWRMARGTGELFF. Written as DNA, the CDR3 is TGCGCCAGCAGCTGGAGGATGGCCAGGGGGACCGGGGAGCTGTTTTTT.

J is TRBJ2-1 and V is TRBV18, with D unresolved. The V end lost 6 bases, the J end lost 8 bases, and 11 bases lay between the germline ends. Germline V CDR1 and CDR2: KGHSH, LQKENI. CDR3 length: 12 residues. CDR3 loop: CASSFARDEQFF. The CDR3 region has the DNA TGTGCCAGCTCGTTTGCCCGGGATGAGCAGTTCTTC.

This clone was detected only a few times. The rearrangement uses TRBV5-1 and TRBJ2-6, with D possibly matching TRBD1 (6 bases). This CDR3 spans 19 amino acids. V lost 0 bases and J lost 1, with 17 bases in between. Germline V gene data show CDR1 as SGHRS and CDR2 as YFSETQ. The CDR3 DNA follows: TGCGCCAGCAGCTTGGCCCCTGGGGCCACAGGGTCTGGGGCCAACGTCCTGACTTTC. Protein sequence: CASSLAPGATGSGANVLTF. Drawing the rest from reference TRBV5-1 and TRBJ2-6, the complete variable domain is KAGVTQTPRYLIKTRGQQVTLSCSPISGHRSVSWYQQTPGQGLQFLFEYFSETQRNKGNFPGRFSGRQFSNSRSEMNVSTLELGDSALYLCASSLAPGATGSGANVLTFGAGSRLTVL.

The V gene is TRBV15, the J gene TRBJ2-1; TRBD2 matches at 9 bases. Per germline, CDR1 LNHNV and CDR2 YYDKDF (reference sequence). The trim removed 3 bases at V and 0 bases at J, leaving 3 bases unmatched. The CDR3 is made up of 16 amino acids. CDR3 region: CATSRKTSGSYNEQFF. CDR3 sequence (DNA): TGTGCCACCAGCAGGAAGACTAGCGGCTCCTACAATGAGCAGTTCTTC.

The sample holds one count of this clone. The chain links TRBV30 to TRBJ2-2, with D maybe TRBD2 (5 bases). The CDR3 runs to 12 residues. V was trimmed by 4 bases and J by 4 bases, leaving 7 bases between them. Germline V gene data show CDR1 as GTSNPN and CDR2 as SVGIG (reference sequence). The CDR3 sequence: CAWNRGTGELFF. The CDR3 bases are TGTGCCTGGAATCGGGGCACCGGGGAGCTGTTTTTT.

This clone has only a few counts. The chain employs TRBV30 and TRBJ2-7, with 8 bases that match TRBD2. The CDR3 sequence is 14 residues long. Trimming removed 5 bases from V and 5 bases from J; junction bases left unmatched: 11. Germline V gene lookup returns CDR1 GTSNPN and CDR2 SVGIG (reference sequence). The CDR3 region has the DNA TGTGCCTGGCGGGGGGGCAGGGGTGTCCACGAGCAGTACTTC. Translated, it gives CAWRGGRGVHEQYF.

The J gene is TRBJ2-5, the V gene TRBV4-1, with 8 bases aligning to TRBD2. Per germline, CDR1 MGHRA and CDR2 YSYEKL. Germline trimming cut 3 bases from V and 5 bases from J; bases unmatched to any gene: 11. The CDR3 has 16 amino acids. CDR3 protein: CASSQSRSGGGETQYF. In nucleotides, the CDR3 is TGCGCCAGCAGCCAGTCACGAAGCGGGGGCGGGGAGACCCAGTACTTC.

The chain employs TRBV18 and TRBJ1-3; D is uncertain. Germline V gene sequence: CDR1 KGHSH, CDR2 LQKENI. The CDR3 is made up of 13 amino acids. V lost 6 bases and J 1 base, leaving 7 bases between the germline ends. Here the CDR3 reads CASSSGSGNTIYF. CDR3 sequence (DNA): TGTGCCAGCTCCTCGGGGTCTGGAAACACCATATATTTT.

The V call is TRBV6-5, the J call TRBJ2-2; possibly TRBD2 for D (5 bases). V was shortened by 7 bases and J by 5 bases, with 14 bases between the two germline ends. CDR1 and CDR2 from the germline V gene are MNHEY and SVGAGI. The CDR3 length is 14 residues. CDR3 nucleotide sequence: TGTGCCAGCATCGCGGGCCAGAATACCGGGGAGCTGTTTTTT. Protein sequence: CASIAGQNTGELFF.

The CDR3 region has the DNA TGTGCCAGCAGCCGGACAGGGGAGGAAGCTTTCTTT. Protein sequence: CASSRTGEEAFF. The rearrangement uses TRBV7-9 and TRBJ1-1, with 9 bases identical to TRBD1. The CDR3 length is 12 residues. Looked up from germline, CDR1 is SEHNR and CDR2 is FQNEAQ (reference sequence). Trimming took 5 bases from V and 8 from J; bases not matched to a gene: 3.

This clone was seen only once. The CDR3: CASSFSLTNQPQHF. The CDR3 DNA reads TGTGCCAGCAGTTTCTCTCTTACTAATCAGCCCCAGCATTTT. The chain joins TRBV27 to TRBJ1-5, with unresolved D. This CDR3 comprises 14 residues. V was trimmed by 3 bases and J by 4 bases, leaving 10 bases between them. CDR1 MNHEY and CDR2 SMNVEV come from the germline V gene (reference sequence).

The genes are TRBV7-2 and TRBJ2-5, with TRBD1 matching over 8 bases. The CDR3 covers 15 residues. Germline V CDR1 and CDR2: SGHTA, FQGNSA. V shed 0 bases and J 3 bases; nucleotides not matched to a gene: 3. CDR3 residues: CASSLATDREETQYF. The CDR3 nucleotides are TGTGCCAGCAGCTTAGCCACGGACAGGGAAGAGACCCAGTACTTC.

Note on this clone: Other nucleotide sequences from this sample produce the same CDR3. The chain links TRBV18 to TRBJ2-7, with D tentatively TRBD1 (6 bases). Between the trimmed V and J ends, which lost 6 bases and 3 bases, there was a span of 12 bases. In germline, CDR1 is KGHSH, CDR2 LQKENI. The CDR3 length is 13 residues. CDR3 amino acids: CASSPQDSYEQYF. For the CDR3, the DNA is TGTGCCAGCTCCCCCCAGGACAGCTACGAGCAGTACTTC.

The chain is built from TRBV11-2 and TRBJ1-5; unclear D gene. Trimming removed 4 bases from V and 4 bases from J, with 17 bases in between. CDR1 is SGHAT and CDR2 is FQNNGV in the germline V gene. This CDR3 spans 16 amino acids. CDR3 loop: CASSSIVGNRNQPQHF. CDR3 nucleotide sequence: TGTGCCAGCAGCTCAATAGTTGGGAATAGGAATCAGCCCCAGCATTTT.